The 30 T cell receptor beta chains in this list originate from one sample, sequenced in a study of CD8 T cells in Susac syndrome. RNA, at about 0.45 to 1 ug, was reverse transcribed with random hexamers. TCRdb reprocessed the immunoSEQ multiplex PCR reads with MiXCR, giving one entry per CDR3 protein. The data hold a few hundred thousand distinct CDR3 sequences, with about 95% observed a single time. The sequenced material came from CD4+ T cells from PBMCs. The receptors derive from a human donor with multiple sclerosis.

CDR3 residues: CASRPAGMFSNQPQHF. The CDR3 nucleotides read TGTGCCAGCAGGCCCGCAGGGATGTTTAGCAATCAGCCCCAGCATTTT. The genes are TRBV27 and TRBJ1-5; D is possibly TRBD1 (5 bases). The V gene lost 6 bases and the J gene lost 0 bases, with 15 bases spanning the gap. The CDR3 has 16 residues. CDR1 and CDR2 (germline): MNHEY, SMNVEV (reference sequence).

V is TRBV4-1 and J is TRBJ1-1; TRBD1 matches at 7 bases. The CDR3 runs to 14 residues. Germline CDR1 reads MGHRA; CDR2 reads YSYEKL. The trim removed 0 bases at V and 5 bases at J, leaving 3 bases unmatched. CDR3 sequence (DNA): TGCGCCAGCAGCCAAGATAGGGGGCGTACTGAAGCTTTCTTT. Encoded protein: CASSQDRGRTEAFF.

This sequence joins TRBV29-1 and TRBJ2-2; D call uncertain. Germline values: CDR1 SQVTM, CDR2 ANQGSEA. CDR3 size: 12 residues. Trimming took 3 bases from V and 6 from J, leaving 8 bases between them. The chain's CDR3 is CSVDSPAGELFF. Written as DNA, the CDR3 is TGCAGCGTTGATAGTCCTGCCGGGGAGCTGTTTTTT.

The table lists this clonotype with a count of one. The J gene is TRBJ2-7, the V gene TRBV11-2, with D uncertain. The V and J ends lost 1 base and 1 base respectively, with 5 bases between them. The CDR3 is made up of 13 amino acids. Germline V gene data show CDR1 as SGHAT and CDR2 as FQNNGV. CDR3 sequence: CASSLVESYEQYF. In nucleotides, the CDR3 is TGTGCCAGCAGCTTAGTGGAGTCCTACGAGCAGTACTTC.

The chain employs TRBV29-1 and TRBJ2-7, with D perhaps TRBD1 or TRBD2 (5 bases each). Trimming left V 4 bases short and J 7 bases short, with 14 bases between. The germline CDR1 and CDR2 sequences are SQVTM and ANQGSEA. This CDR3 has 12 residues. The CDR3 reads CSVVWGRGEQYF. DNA for the CDR3: TGCAGCGTTGTGTGGGGACGCGGGGAGCAGTACTTC.

The chain is built from TRBV20-1 and TRBJ1-1, with D unclear. Trimming stripped 5 bases from V and 4 bases from J, with 11 bases between. CDR1 is DFQATT, CDR2 SNEGSKA, per germline (reference sequence). There are 12 residues in the CDR3. CDR3 sequence reads: CSASEGSTEAFF. The CDR3 DNA follows: TGCAGTGCTTCGGAAGGGAGCACTGAAGCTTTCTTT.

The rearrangement uses TRBV20-1 and TRBJ2-2, with 9 bases aligning to TRBD2. V dropped 1 base and J dropped 1; count of bases not matched to a gene: 16. This CDR3 region has 20 residues. CDR1 and CDR2 from the germline V gene are DFQATT and SNEGSKA (reference sequence). The chain's CDR3 is CSARVLVVDFSGGNTGELFF. The CDR3 nucleotides read TGCAGTGCTAGAGTTCTCGTGGTGGATTTTAGCGGGGGGAACACCGGGGAGCTGTTTTTT.

The rearrangement links TRBV7-9 to TRBJ2-2; 7 nucleotides line up with TRBD2. J lost 0 bases, V lost 5 bases, and 3 bases had no gene match. Germline lookup yields CDR1 SEHNR and CDR2 FQNEAQ (reference sequence). This CDR3 spans 15 amino acids. In nucleotides, the CDR3 is TGTGCCAGCAGCCTACTAGCGACGAACACCGGGGAGCTGTTTTTT. Translating it yields CASSLLATNTGELFF.

The genes are TRBV15 and TRBJ2-7; D is unclear. The germline V gene has CDR1 LNHNV and CDR2 YYDKDF (reference sequence). V lost 3 bases, J lost 1 base, and 10 bases lay in between. The CDR3 spans 14 residues. CDR3 bases: TGTGCCACCAGCAGGGAAGTCGGGTCCTACGAGCAGTACTTC. It yields the protein CATSREVGSYEQYF.

The genes are TRBV7-3 and TRBJ2-1, with 11 positions matching TRBD2. CDR1 SGHTA and CDR2 FQGTGA come from the germline V gene. This CDR3 is 17 amino acids long. Germline trimming cut 4 bases from V and 5 bases from J; bases unmatched to any gene: 10. CDR3 in amino acids: CASSSIPGLAAHNEQFF. In DNA, the CDR3 is TGTGCCAGCAGCTCCATTCCGGGACTAGCGGCTCACAATGAGCAGTTCTTC.

The genes are TRBV5-1 and TRBJ1-6; D may be TRBD1 (5 bases). V lost 2 bases to trimming and J lost 5 bases, with 14 bases between them. Germline V gene sequence: CDR1 SGHRS, CDR2 YFSETQ. This CDR3 spans 16 amino acids. CDR3 region: CASSFWSDINNSPLHF. The CDR3 nucleotides read TGCGCCAGCAGCTTTTGGTCGGACATCAATAATTCACCCCTCCACTTT.

The chain joins TRBV4-1 to TRBJ2-5; D is unclear. This CDR3 contains 12 residues. Germline V lookup: CDR1 MGHRA, CDR2 YSYEKL. Deletions cut 2 bases from V and 2 bases from J, with 3 bases between. The CDR3 loop reads CASSQPQETQYF. CDR3 bases: TGCGCCAGCAGCCAACCGCAAGAGACCCAGTACTTC.

The rearrangement uses TRBV7-3 and TRBJ2-5; TRBD2 aligns across 7 bases. V lost 5 bases, J lost 1 base, and 4 bases stayed unmatched. This CDR3 has 14 residues. Germline V gene data show CDR1 as SGHTA and CDR2 as FQGTGA. This CDR3 is CASSPGGIQETQYF. For the CDR3, the DNA is TGTGCCAGCAGCCCCGGGGGGATCCAAGAGACCCAGTACTTC.

This sequence joins TRBV29-1 and TRBJ1-1, with a possible D match to TRBD1 (5 bases). V lost 3 bases and J lost 4, with 12 bases in between. The CDR3 contains 13 residues. Germline V gene lookup returns CDR1 SQVTM and CDR2 ANQGSEA. The CDR3 here is CSVDLGGATEAFF. Written as DNA, the CDR3 is TGCAGCGTTGATTTGGGGGGAGCCACTGAAGCTTTCTTT.

The rearrangement joins TRBV29-1 to TRBJ2-7; TRBD1 matches at 9 bases. The CDR3 loop spans 13 amino acids. CDR1 SQVTM and CDR2 ANQGSEA come from the germline V gene. V dropped 4 bases and J dropped 5; count of bases not matched to a gene: 6. The CDR3 bases are TGCAGCGTTGCGGGACAGGGTGTACACGAGCAGTACTTC. Translating it yields CSVAGQGVHEQYF.

The gene calls are TRBV21-1 and TRBJ2-1; the table's D call of TRBD1 was not tested on the DNA. TRBV21-1 is flagged as a pseudogene. The CDR3 has 13 residues. The CDR3 DNA follows: TGTGCCAGGAACCGGGACGGTTACAATGAGCAGTTCTTC. Its translation: CARNRDGYNEQFF.

The V gene is TRBV6-5, the J gene TRBJ2-7, with D tentatively TRBD1 (5 bases). CDR1 MNHEY and CDR2 SVGAGI come from the germline V gene. V was cut by 0 bases and J by 2 bases, with 11 bases left in between. This CDR3 region has 15 residues. The CDR3 reads CASSYSAGPTYEQYF. CDR3 nucleotides: TGTGCCAGCAGTTACTCAGCAGGGCCTACCTACGAGCAGTACTTC.

This chain links TRBV12-3 or TRBV12-4 with TRBJ2-6; 9 bases line up with TRBD1. The CDR3 loop spans 17 amino acids. The V and J ends lost 4 bases and 2 bases, in that order; junction bases with no gene match: 6. CDR3 residues: CASSSGTGYTGANVLTF. The CDR3 DNA follows: TGTGCCAGCAGTTCCGGGACAGGGTATACTGGGGCCAACGTCCTGACTTTC.

The gene calls are TRBV28 and TRBJ2-4, with a possible D match to TRBD2 (7 bases). Germline V gene sequence: CDR1 MDHEN, CDR2 SYDVKM. The CDR3 spans 15 residues. V lost 8 bases and J lost 3, with 17 bases in between. The CDR3 bases are TGTGCCAGCCGCGGGGGCGCGATAGGCAAAAACATTCAGTACTTC. Translation: CASRGGAIGKNIQYF.

The DNA for the CDR3 is TGTGCCTGCCTGACACGGAGTAACACTGAAGCTTTCTTT. Translating it yields CACLTRSNTEAFF. The V gene is TRBV30, the J gene TRBJ1-1; D is undetermined. Germline loops: CDR1 GTSNPN, CDR2 SVGIG (reference sequence). Deletions cut 6 bases from V and 2 bases from J, with 13 bases between. CDR3 size: 13 residues. Filled out from reference TRBV30 and TRBJ1-1, the complete variable domain reads SQTIHQWPATLVQPVGSPLSLECTVEGTSNPNLYWYRQAAGRGLQLLFYSVGIGQISSEVPQNLSASRPQDRQFILSSKKLLLSDSGFYLCACLTRSNTEAFFGQGTRLTVV.

This sequence joins TRBV9 and TRBJ1-2; tentatively, D is TRBD1 (6 bases). CDR1 SGDLS and CDR2 YYNGEE come from the germline V gene. The CDR3 is 15 residues long. V was pared by 2 bases and J by 3 bases, with 14 bases between. CDR3 bases: TGTGCCAGCAGCGTCGACGGAGGGGGAGACTATGGCTACACCTTC. This gives the protein CASSVDGGGDYGYTF. The complete variable domain, with remaining parts taken from reference TRBV9 and TRBJ1-2, reads DSGVTQTPKHLITATGQRVTLRCSPRSGDLSVYWYQQSLDQGLQFLIQYYNGEERAKGNILERFSAQQFPDLHSELNLSSLELGDSALYFCASSVDGGGDYGYTFGSGTRLTVV.

The genes are TRBV12-3 or TRBV12-4 and TRBJ2-3, with D tentatively TRBD1 or TRBD2 (6 bases each). This CDR3 is built from 17 residues. Trimming left V 2 bases short and J 1 base short, with 16 bases between. The CDR3 is CASSLIFGGTRTDTQYF. CDR3 DNA sequence: TGTGCCAGCAGTTTAATATTCGGCGGGACACGCACAGATACGCAGTATTTT.

The V and J genes are TRBV29-1 and TRBJ1-1, with 7 bases matching TRBD1. Germline CDR1 SQVTM, CDR2 ANQGSEA. V lost 7 bases, J lost 0 bases, and 8 bases stayed unmatched. This CDR3 spans 14 amino acids. The CDR3 coding sequence is TGCAGCGCCGCCCAGGGGGGCATGAACACTGAAGCTTTCTTT. It is translated as CSAAQGGMNTEAFF.

The rearrangement links TRBV27 to TRBJ1-5; TRBD1 aligns across 8 bases. Per germline, CDR1 MNHEY and CDR2 SMNVEV (reference sequence). Unmatched junction bases numbered 13, after V lost 6 bases and J lost 0 bases. CDR3 length: 18 residues. CDR3 nucleotides: TGTGCCAGCAGCCAGACAGGGGTCTATCTGCATAGCAATCAGCCCCAGCATTTT. This codes for CASSQTGVYLHSNQPQHF.

This clonotype was counted once. The chain combines TRBV29-1 with TRBJ2-5, with 7 bases matching TRBD1. J was trimmed by 5 bases and V by 4 bases; bases with no gene match: 10. Germline-derived CDR1 and CDR2 are SQVTM and ANQGSEA. The CDR3 is 14 residues long. The CDR3 DNA sequence: TGCAGCGTTGCGTCGGGACAGCCTTGGGAGACCCAGTACTTC. This encodes CSVASGQPWETQYF.

V usage is TRBV27 and J usage is TRBJ1-5; the D gene is possibly TRBD1 (5 bases). Looked up from germline, CDR1 is MNHEY and CDR2 is SMNVEV (reference sequence). V was pared by 4 bases and J by 0 bases, with 7 bases between. This CDR3 has 14 amino acids. CDR3 DNA: TGTGCCAGCAGTTCCAGGGTTAGCAATCAGCCCCAGCATTTT. This translates into CASSSRVSNQPQHF.

This clonotype was detected once. The chain carries TRBV14 and TRBJ1-2, with D uncertain. V lost 0 bases and J 7 bases, leaving 15 bases between the germline ends. Germline V gene data show CDR1 as SGHDN and CDR2 as FVKESK. CDR3 length equals 15 residues. This CDR3 is CASSQDLTIFRGYTF. As DNA, the CDR3 is TGTGCCAGCAGCCAAGATCTTACCATCTTCCGTGGCTACACCTTC.

The gene calls are TRBV12-3 or TRBV12-4 and TRBJ1-5, with a possible D match to TRBD1 (5 bases). Trimming pared 8 bases from V and 0 bases from J, leaving 11 bases between. There are 14 residues in the CDR3. The CDR3 DNA reads as TGTGCCAGCTCACTCGGGGGTAGCAATCAGCCCCAGCATTTT. Translation: CASSLGGSNQPQHF.

This chain uses TRBV2 with TRBJ2-7, with 10 bases matching TRBD1. The CDR3 is 16 residues long. CDR1 and CDR2 from the germline V gene are SNHLY and FYNNEI. The V gene end was trimmed by 6 bases and the J gene end by 1 base; junction bases not matched to a gene: 9. The CDR3 nucleotides read TGTGCCAGCAGGGAAAAGTCGGGACAGGGGTCCTACGAGCAGTACTTC. Translated, it gives CASREKSGQGSYEQYF. Looking up the rest from reference TRBV2 and TRBJ2-7 gives the full variable domain: EPEVTQTPSHQVTQMGQEVILRCVPISNHLYFYWYRQILGQKVEFLVSFYNNEISEKSEIFDDQFSVERPDGSNFTLKIRSTKLEDSAMYFCASREKSGQGSYEQYFGPGTRLTVT.

This chain uses TRBV7-3 with TRBJ2-3; 10 nucleotides align to TRBD2. V dropped 2 bases and J dropped 2; count of bases not matched to a gene: 4. Per the germline V gene, CDR1 is SGHTA and CDR2 is FQGTGA. This CDR3 contains 16 residues. The CDR3, as DNA: TGTGCCAGCAGCTTAGGGCTAGCGGGGGTCACAGATACGCAGTATTTT. Protein sequence: CASSLGLAGVTDTQYF.